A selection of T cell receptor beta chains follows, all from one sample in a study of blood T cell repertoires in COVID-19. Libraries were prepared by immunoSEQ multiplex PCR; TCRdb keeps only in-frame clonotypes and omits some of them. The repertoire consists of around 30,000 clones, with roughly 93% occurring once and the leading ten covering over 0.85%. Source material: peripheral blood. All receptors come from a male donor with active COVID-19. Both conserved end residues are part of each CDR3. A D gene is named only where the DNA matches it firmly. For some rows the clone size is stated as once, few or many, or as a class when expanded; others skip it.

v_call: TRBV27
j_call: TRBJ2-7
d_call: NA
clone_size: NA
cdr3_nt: TGTGCCAGCAGGCGAACGGGACTTCTCTCCTACGAGCAGTACTTC
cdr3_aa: CASRRTGLLSYEQYF

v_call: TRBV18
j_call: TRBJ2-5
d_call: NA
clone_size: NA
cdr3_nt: TGTGCCAGCTCACCCGGGACTCTACAAGAGACCCAGTACTTC
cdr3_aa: CASSPGTLQETQYF

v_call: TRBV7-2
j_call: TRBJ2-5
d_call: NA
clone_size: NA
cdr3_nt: TGTGCCAGCAGCCCAACTCCTGGGCTGGAACAAGGGACCCAGTACTTC
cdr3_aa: CASSPTPGLEQGTQYF

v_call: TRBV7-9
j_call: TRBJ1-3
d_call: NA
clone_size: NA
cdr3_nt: TGTGCCAGCAGCTTAGCCGGCCGGAGCTCTGGAAACACCATATATTTT
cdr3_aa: CASSLAGRSSGNTIYF

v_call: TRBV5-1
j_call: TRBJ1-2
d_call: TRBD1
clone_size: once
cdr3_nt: TGCGCCAGCAGCTCCAGGGGGGATGGCGGAGGCTACACCTTC
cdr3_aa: CASSSRGDGGGYTF

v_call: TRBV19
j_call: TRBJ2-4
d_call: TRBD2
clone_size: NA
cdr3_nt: TGTGCCAGTAGTATATACGCCGGGGGGGCCAAAAACATTCAGTACTTC
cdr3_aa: CASSIYAGGAKNIQYF

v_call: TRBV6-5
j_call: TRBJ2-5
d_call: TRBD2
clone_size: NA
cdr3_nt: TGTGCCAGCAGTAAGGGAGGGGTGGAGACCCAGTACTTC
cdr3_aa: CASSKGGVETQYF

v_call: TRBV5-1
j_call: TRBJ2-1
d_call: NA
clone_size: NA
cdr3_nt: TGCGCCAGCAGATCCCTAGGTGAGCAGTTCTTC
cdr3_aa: CASRSLGEQFF

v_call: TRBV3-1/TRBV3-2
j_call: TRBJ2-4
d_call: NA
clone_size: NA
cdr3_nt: TGTGCCAGCAGCCCCGGGAGACTAGCCAAAAACATTCAGTACTTC
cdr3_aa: CASSPGRLAKNIQYF

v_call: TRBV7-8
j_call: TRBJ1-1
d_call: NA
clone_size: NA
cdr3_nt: TGTGCCAGCAGCTTAGCGACAGGAAACACTGAAGCTTTCTTT
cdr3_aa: CASSLATGNTEAFF

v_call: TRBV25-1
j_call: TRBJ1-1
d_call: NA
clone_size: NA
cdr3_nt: TGTGTCTCTGCGGGTCGAAGCACTGAAGCTTTCTTT
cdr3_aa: CVSAGRSTEAFF

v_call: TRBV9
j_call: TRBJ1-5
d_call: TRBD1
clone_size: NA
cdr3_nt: TGTGCCAGCAGCGTAACAGGGGCGGTTAATCAGCCCCAGCATTTT
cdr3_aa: CASSVTGAVNQPQHF

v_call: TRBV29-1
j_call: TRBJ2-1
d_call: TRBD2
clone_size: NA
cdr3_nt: TGCAGCGTTGCCCGACTAGCGGTTTACAATGAGCAGTTCTTC
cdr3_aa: CSVARLAVYNEQFF

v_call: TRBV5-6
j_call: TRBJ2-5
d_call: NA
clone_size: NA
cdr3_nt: TGTGCCAGCAGCTTGGTCCCGGAGACCCAGTACTTC
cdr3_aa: CASSLVPETQYF

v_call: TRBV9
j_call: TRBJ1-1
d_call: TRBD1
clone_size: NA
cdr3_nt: TGTGCCAGCAGCGTGGGACAGGGGGTTATAGGGACTGAAGCTTTCTTT
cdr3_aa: CASSVGQGVIGTEAFF

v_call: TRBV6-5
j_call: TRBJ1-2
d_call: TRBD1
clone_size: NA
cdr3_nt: TGTGCCAGCAGCCCAATCCAGGGGGATGGCTACACCTTC
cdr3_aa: CASSPIQGDGYTF

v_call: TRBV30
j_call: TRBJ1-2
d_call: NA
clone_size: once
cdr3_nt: TGTGCCTGGACTAGGCCCTTCGGGGATAACTATGGCTACACCTTC
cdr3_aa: CAWTRPFGDNYGYTF

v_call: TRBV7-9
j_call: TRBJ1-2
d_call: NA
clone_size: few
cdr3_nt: TGTGCCAGCAGCTTAGCTGAGGCGGCAGAACGCTATGGCTACACCTTC
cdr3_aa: CASSLAEAAERYGYTF

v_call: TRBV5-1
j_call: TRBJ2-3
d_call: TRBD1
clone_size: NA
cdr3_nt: TGCGCCAGCAGCTTAGGACAGGTGGGAGGCACAGATACGCAGTATTTT
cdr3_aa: CASSLGQVGGTDTQYF

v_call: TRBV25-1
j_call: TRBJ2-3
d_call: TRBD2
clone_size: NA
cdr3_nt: TGTGCCAGCAGTGCCCAGAGACCGCTAGCGGGGTATCCAGATACGCAGTATTTT
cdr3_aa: CASSAQRPLAGYPDTQYF

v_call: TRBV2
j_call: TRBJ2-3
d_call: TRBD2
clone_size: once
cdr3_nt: TGTGCCAGCAGTGACCAGCGGGGGAGCACAGATACGCAGTATTTT
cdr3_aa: CASSDQRGSTDTQYF

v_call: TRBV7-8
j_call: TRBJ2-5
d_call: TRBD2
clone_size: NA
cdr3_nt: TGTGCCAGCACCATCAGTCGACTAGCGGTCTCCCAGGAGACCCAGTACTTC
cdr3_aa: CASTISRLAVSQETQYF

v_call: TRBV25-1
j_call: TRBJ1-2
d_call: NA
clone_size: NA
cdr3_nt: TGTGCCAGCAGTGAATCCCCCGGCTATGGCTACACCTTC
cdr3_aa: CASSESPGYGYTF

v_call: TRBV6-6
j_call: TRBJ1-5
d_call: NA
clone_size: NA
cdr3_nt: TGTGCCAGCAGTCGGACAGAGTATAGCAATCAGCCCCAGCATTTT
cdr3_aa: CASSRTEYSNQPQHF

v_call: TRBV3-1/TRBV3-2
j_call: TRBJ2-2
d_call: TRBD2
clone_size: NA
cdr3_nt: TGTGCCAGCAGCCCCTCCGTAGCGGGGGTCACCGGGGAGCTGTTTTTT
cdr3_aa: CASSPSVAGVTGELFF

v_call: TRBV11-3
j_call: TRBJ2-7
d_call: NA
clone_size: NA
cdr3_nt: TGTGCCAGCAGCTCAATGGGAACGGGAAACTACGAGCAGTACTTC
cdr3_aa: CASSSMGTGNYEQYF

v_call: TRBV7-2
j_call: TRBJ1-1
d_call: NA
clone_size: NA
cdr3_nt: TGTGCCAGCAGCTTAGAGCGGACCCTCCCTTGGGCTTTCTTT
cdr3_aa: CASSLERTLPWAFF

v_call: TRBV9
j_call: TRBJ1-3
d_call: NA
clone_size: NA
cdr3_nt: TGTGCCAGCAGCGACGGCGGAGACACCATATATTTT
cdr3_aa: CASSDGGDTIYF

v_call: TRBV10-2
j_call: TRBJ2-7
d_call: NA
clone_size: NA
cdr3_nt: TGCGCCAGCAGTGTTCAGGTCGGAAACTACGAGCAGTACTTC
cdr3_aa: CASSVQVGNYEQYF

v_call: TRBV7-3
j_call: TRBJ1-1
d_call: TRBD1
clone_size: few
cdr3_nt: TGTGCCAGCAGCTTAACCCAAGGGGGCAGGGGGACTGAAGCTTTCTTT
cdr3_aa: CASSLTQGGRGTEAFF

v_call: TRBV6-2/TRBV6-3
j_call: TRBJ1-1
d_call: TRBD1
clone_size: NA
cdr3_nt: TGTGCCAGCAGTTACGCGGGACAGTACACTGAAGCTTTCTTT
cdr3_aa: CASSYAGQYTEAFF

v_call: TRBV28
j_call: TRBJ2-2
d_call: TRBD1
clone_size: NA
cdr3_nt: TGTGCCAGCAGTTCCAACTACCGGACAGGGGATAACACCGGGGAGCTGTTTTTT
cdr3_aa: CASSSNYRTGDNTGELFF